The 18 T cell receptor beta chains below all came from one sample that was sequenced in a study of shared clonotypes between healthy human individuals (dated by TCRdb to 2020 to 2022). Receptor libraries were prepared by the immunoSEQ multiplex PCR assay. TCRdb provides this immuneACCESS table in a form limited to in-frame rearrangements. Some clones are lacking; in checked studies, under half of them reflect an unresolved V gene, and why the rest are absent is not known. Within this sample are 800,000 to 950,000 clones, with about 96% of them counted one time only. The ten largest clones represent over 0.2% of the sample. CD8 naive samples consisted of CD45RO-negative cells that were positively selected for CCR7, yielding a CD45RA+CCR7+ population without TemRA cells. Source material: naive CD8+ T cells sorted from blood. The sample's cell subset or site label is to be understood as: CD45RA+CCR7+. The origin of the receptors is a man aged 25-40 years in good health.

This chain connects TRBV20-1 to TRBJ2-7, with D perhaps matching TRBD2 (6 bases). Germline CDR1 reads DFQATT; CDR2 reads SNEGSKA (reference sequence). The CDR3 totals 11 residues. V lost 1 base and J 9 bases, leaving 10 bases between the germline ends. In nucleotides, the CDR3 is TGCAGTGCTAGAGTGGCGGGAAGGCAGTACTTC. It codes for CSARVAGRQYF.

The V and J genes are TRBV9 and TRBJ2-2, with a tentative D call TRBD2 (6 bases). CDR1 and CDR2 from the germline V gene are SGDLS and YYNGEE. This CDR3 has 15 residues. The ends were cut back, 2 bases at V and 6 bases at J, with 14 bases in the middle. The CDR3 sequence: CASSVYGSPPGELFF. CDR3 in DNA: TGTGCCAGCAGCGTCTACGGGAGTCCCCCCGGGGAGCTGTTTTTT.

A word on this clone: The sample holds other DNA sequences that translate to the same CDR3. V usage is TRBV27 and J usage is TRBJ2-7, with a possible D match to TRBD2 (7 bases). The V end lost 8 bases, the J end lost 0 bases, and 11 bases lay between the germline ends. The CDR3 runs 13 residues. Germline V lookup: CDR1 MNHEY, CDR2 SMNVEV (reference sequence). DNA of the CDR3: TGTGCCAGCTCGGCGGGGGCCTCCTACGAGCAGTACTTC. Translation: CASSAGASYEQYF.

As regards this clone: Other DNA sequences in the same sample also yield this CDR3. The chain employs TRBV27 and TRBJ2-6; D gene unclear. V was shortened by 2 bases and J by 1 base, with 6 bases between the two germline ends. The V gene's germline CDR1 is MNHEY and CDR2 SMNVEV (reference sequence). This CDR3 contains 15 residues. CDR3 loop: CASSLLVSGANVLTF. Written as DNA, the CDR3 is TGTGCCAGCAGTTTACTAGTTTCTGGGGCCAACGTCCTGACTTTC. Drawing the rest from reference TRBV27 and TRBJ2-6, the complete variable domain is EAQVTQNPRYLITVTGKKLTVTCSQNMNHEYMSWYRQDPGLGLRQIYYSMNVEVTDKGDVPEGYKVSRKEKRNFPLILESPSPNQTSLYFCASSLLVSGANVLTFGAGSRLTVL.

This clone was detected only once. The V and J genes are TRBV6-6 and TRBJ2-1, with TRBD2 matching over 9 bases. The V gene end was trimmed by 0 bases and the J gene end by 8 bases; junction bases not matched to a gene: 8. This CDR3 has 16 residues. In germline, CDR1 is MNHNY, CDR2 SVGAGI (reference sequence). The CDR3 sequence: CASSYSAGGRAHEQFF. The DNA of the CDR3 is TGTGCCAGCAGTTACTCAGCCGGCGGGAGGGCCCATGAGCAGTTCTTC.

The rearrangement uses TRBV11-2 and TRBJ2-2; D possibly corresponds to TRBD2 (6 bases). CDR3 length: 14 residues. Trimming shortened V by 4 bases and J by 6 bases, and 12 bases separated the two germline ends. Germline V gene sequence: CDR1 SGHAT, CDR2 FQNNGV. The chain's CDR3 is CASSSEGVAGELFF. The CDR3 DNA reads as TGTGCCAGCAGCTCGGAGGGAGTAGCCGGGGAGCTGTTTTTT. The whole variable domain, remainder taken from reference TRBV11-2 and TRBJ2-2, is EAGVAQSPRYKIIEKRQSVAFWCNPISGHATLYWYQQILGQGPKLLIQFQNNGVVDDSQLPKDRFSAERLKGVDSTLKIQPAKLEDSAVYLCASSSEGVAGELFFGEGSRLTVL.

This chain uses TRBV10-2 with TRBJ2-5; 7 nucleotides line up with TRBD2. CDR1 and CDR2 from the germline V gene are WSHSY and SAAADI. V shed 6 bases and J 5 bases; nucleotides not matched to a gene: 9. The CDR3 is 14 amino acids. CDR3 nucleotides: TGCGCCAGCAGCCCTAGCGGACTATATGAGACCCAGTACTTC. Translation: CASSPSGLYETQYF.

This chain's CDR3 is CASKGRQGHGELFF. The CDR3 DNA sequence: TGTGCCAGCAAGGGTCGGCAGGGACACGGGGAGCTGTTTTTT. V usage is TRBV7-9 and J usage is TRBJ2-2; D possibly corresponds to TRBD1 (6 bases). This CDR3 is 14 amino acids long. The V end lost 7 bases, the J end lost 7 bases, and 16 bases lay between the germline ends. Germline V lookup: CDR1 SEHNR, CDR2 FQNEAQ (reference sequence).

Only one count was recorded for this clone. J is TRBJ1-1 and V is TRBV16, with 8 nucleotides matching TRBD1. Per the germline V gene, CDR1 is KGHSY and CDR2 is FQNENV. The V gene end was trimmed by 4 bases and the J gene end by 3 bases; junction bases not matched to a gene: 7. CDR3 length: 15 residues. CDR3 DNA sequence: TGTGCCAGCAGCCGAACGACAGGGGCTTACACTGAAGCTTTCTTT. This encodes CASSRTTGAYTEAFF.

The CDR3 loop reads CASSQDRAGGTEAFF. CDR3 nucleotides: TGCGCCAGCAGCCAAGATAGGGCGGGGGGCACTGAAGCTTTCTTT. The genes are TRBV4-3 and TRBJ1-1; perhaps TRBD1 as D (5 bases). V dropped 0 bases and J dropped 4 bases, with 12 bases sitting between them. The germline CDR1 and CDR2 sequences are LGHNA and YSLEER. The CDR3 is 15 amino acids.

The CDR3 DNA sequence: TGTGCCAGCATTGCGGGACAGCCGACCTACGAGCAGTACTTC. This gives the protein CASIAGQPTYEQYF. V gene TRBV6-1 combines with J gene TRBJ2-7; D perhaps matches TRBD1 (7 bases). Trimming removed 7 bases from V and 2 bases from J, with 15 bases in between. This CDR3 comprises 14 residues. The germline V gene has CDR1 MNHNS and CDR2 SASEGT.

This chain uses TRBV27 with TRBJ2-1, with 8 bases lining up with TRBD1. After removal of 5 bases from V and 8 bases from J, the junction contained 20 bases not matched to a gene. The CDR3 has 18 amino acids. CDR1 MNHEY and CDR2 SMNVEV come from the germline V gene (reference sequence). This CDR3 reads CASSTADRDSFWLHEQFF. CDR3 DNA sequence: TGTGCCAGCAGTACCGCGGACAGGGACTCTTTCTGGCTTCATGAGCAGTTCTTC.

J is TRBJ2-7 and V is TRBV7-9, with TRBD2 as a possible D gene (6 bases). V lost 3 bases to trimming and J lost 2 bases, with 14 bases between them. Germline-derived CDR1 and CDR2 are SEHNR and FQNEAQ (reference sequence). The CDR3 covers 15 residues. Here the CDR3 reads CASSFSAGLAYEQYF. The CDR3, as DNA: TGTGCCAGCAGCTTCTCGGCGGGGCTCGCCTACGAGCAGTACTTC.

A single count supports this clone. This chain links TRBV7-9 with TRBJ2-7; perhaps D is TRBD1 or TRBD2 (5 bases each). Germline V lookup: CDR1 SEHNR, CDR2 FQNEAQ (reference sequence). Trimming cost V 5 bases and J 2 bases, with 19 bases left between them. This CDR3 is built from 16 residues. For the CDR3, the DNA is TGTGCCAGCAGCCCAAACGGAAGGGACGGGACCTACGAGCAGTACTTC. This encodes CASSPNGRDGTYEQYF.

This clone was recorded once. The rearrangement uses TRBV19 and TRBJ2-5, with unresolved D. CDR1 is LNHDA, CDR2 SQIVND, per germline (reference sequence). This CDR3 has 13 amino acids. Between the trimmed V and J ends, which lost 5 bases and 5 bases, there was a span of 12 bases. CDR3 region: CASSVVGWETQYF. The CDR3 DNA reads TGTGCCAGTAGTGTAGTTGGCTGGGAGACCCAGTACTTC.

The V gene is TRBV25-1, the J gene TRBJ2-3; 7 bases map to TRBD2. This CDR3 comprises 18 residues. V was clipped by 3 bases and J by 2 bases; unmatched bases: 14. CDR1 is MGHDK and CDR2 is SYGVNS in the germline V gene. The CDR3 DNA is TGTGCCAGCAGTGATTGGGAGGGGTCAGCAAGATACACAGATACGCAGTATTTT. It is translated as CASSDWEGSARYTDTQYF.

The chain uses TRBV7-9 and TRBJ2-2; 10 bases are a match to TRBD1. V dropped 5 bases and J dropped 6; count of bases not matched to a gene: 6. In germline, CDR1 is SEHNR, CDR2 FQNEAQ (reference sequence). CDR3 length: 15 amino acids. The DNA for the CDR3 is TGTGCCAGCAGCCGACAGGGGGCCTTGGCCGGGGAGCTGTTTTTT. Translation: CASSRQGALAGELFF.

The chain carries TRBV7-9 and TRBJ2-1, with 9 bases that match TRBD2. The germline gives CDR1 SEHNR, CDR2 FQNEAQ (reference sequence). This CDR3 contains 17 residues. V trimming: 5 bases; J trimming: 5 bases; junction bases outside the gene matches: 13. CDR3 sequence: CASSRDPSAGGNNEQFF. CDR3 bases: TGTGCCAGCAGCCGAGATCCCTCGGCGGGAGGGAACAATGAGCAGTTCTTC.